This T cell receptor (beta chain) was sequenced for a study of OX40 agonist ivuxolimab in advanced cancers. Study at large: The dose of intravenous ivuxolimab that patients received every 2 weeks ranged from 0.01 to 10 mg/kg.

The repertoire was sequenced with immunoSEQ multiplex PCR; TCRdb's copy has only in-frame clones and lacks some. This table holds about 74,000 clones, roughly 80% found once. Trimming pared 1 base from V and 4 bases from J, leaving 10 bases between. The germline CDR1 and CDR2 sequences are SNHLY and FYNNEI. The CDR3 spans 14 residues. The V call is TRBV2, the J call TRBJ2-5, with D perhaps matching TRBD2 (5 bases). The TCR sequence derives from an adult with an advanced solid tumor such as melanoma, head and neck, liver or kidney cancer. The sequences come from CD4+ or CD8+ T cells sorted from blood, collected in a trial of the OX40 agonist ivuxolimab. This CDR3 is CASSEGLGVETQYF. CDR3 in DNA: TGTGCCAGCAGTGAAGGCCTCGGGGTAGAGACCCAGTACTTC.